This TCR beta chain was sequenced in a study of blood T cell repertoires in COVID-19. Turning to the study itself: COVID-19 samples from acute and convalescent phases originated in the United States, Italy and Spain. Sources were T cells, B-cell-depleted T cells, or PBMCs; the material itself was cDNA or gDNA.

In the authors' methods: Estimation of nucleated cell counts relied on the amplification of reference gene primers. Using immunoSEQ multiplex PCR, the repertoire was profiled, and TCRdb retains in-frame clones only, with some absent. The V and J calls and the clone size are those of that table, but D and trimming were determined from the DNA. The sample holds tens of thousands of clones, roughly 70% seen once. V was clipped by 5 bases and J by 3 bases; unmatched bases: 10. The CDR3 is made up of 16 amino acids. CDR1 and CDR2 (germline): SGHTA, FQGTGA. The specimen sequenced was peripheral blood. The chain employs TRBV7-3 and TRBJ1-1, with 9 bases aligning to TRBD1. The sequence was obtained from a man aged 60 to 75 with acute or convalescent COVID-19. The CDR3 loop is CASSPQPRTGDTEAFF. As DNA, the CDR3 is TGTGCCAGCAGCCCGCAACCCCGGACAGGGGACACTGAAGCTTTCTTT.